This is a list of T cell receptor beta chains from one sample in a study of CD8+ T cells in alopecia areata. Sequencing was performed with immunoSEQ multiplex PCR; in TCRdb, only in-frame clones are kept and a portion is missing. The sample has around 61,000 clones; around half are singletons. Source: CD8+ T cells sorted from blood, taken at week 0. These receptors all stem from a human donor with alopecia areata. CDR3s leave out the opening cysteine and the closing phenylalanine or tryptophan. The order of the fields is J gene, V gene, CDR3 length, clone size, CDR3 protein. A clone size is listed for some rows: how often the clone was seen (once, few, many), or a class if it is expanded.

TRBJ2-1	TRBV7-9	12	.	ASSLVALHNEQF
TRBJ2-2	TRBV7-2	11	few	ASSLYPPGELF
TRBJ2-1	TRBV29-1	10	few	SLFASYNEQF
TRBJ1-5	TRBV15	13	few	ATSEGQGRHQPQH
TRBJ2-1	TRBV11-1	13	.	ASSQGLAPYNEQF
TRBJ2-6	TRBV30	15	.	AWSTEHHPSGANVLT
TRBJ2-7	TRBV4-3	16	.	ASSQEYSRLAGSYEQY
TRBJ2-3	TRBV29-1	12	.	SVVPPSGTDTQY
TRBJ2-3	TRBV2	11	.	ARGTEGTDTQY
TRBJ1-2	TRBV7-9	13	few	ASSPYGSANYGYT
TRBJ2-2	TRBV29-1	12	.	SVAKGSGTGELF
TRBJ2-3	TRBV30	10	.	AWSLRADTQY
TRBJ2-3	TRBV30	12	.	AWSPGQGTATQY
TRBJ1-2	TRBV2	12	few	ASSDKGAGYGYT
TRBJ1-5	TRBV25-1	10	.	ASIGGGQPQH
TRBJ2-4	TRBV6-6	10	medium-sized	ASSPGANIQY
TRBJ2-7	TRBV4-1	11	.	ASSHQSTYEQY